This T cell receptor beta chain was documented in a study of T cell responses to AZD1222 COVID-19 vaccine. Study findings and constraints: The peak T cell response came first, and repertoires were sampled only after it. Vaccination with two AZD1222 doses was followed by a rise in Spike-specific TCR breadth and depth. Clonal diversity was possibly underestimated, and the donors were mostly white British, with more females.

The table came from immunoSEQ multiplex PCR; TCRdb's copy has only in-frame clones and leaves some out. The sample holds over 130,000 clones, 92% seen once. There are 15 residues in the CDR3. After removal of 6 bases from V and 4 bases from J, the junction contained 7 bases not matched to a gene. Germline V gene sequence: CDR1 MNHEY, CDR2 SVGEGT. In the case of this clone: What it binds is not known.

The clonotype comes from an adult who received the AZD1222 COVID-19 vaccine. The sequenced sample was peripheral blood, obtained 28 days after the second AZD1222 dose. The chain carries TRBV6-2 or TRBV6-3 and TRBJ1-3; the match to TRBD1 covers 9 bases. The CDR3 here is CASSITGGAGNTIYF. The CDR3 nucleotides read TGTGCCAGCAGCATAACAGGGGGCGCCGGAAACACCATATATTTT.